This T cell receptor (beta chain) originates from a study of PD-1 blockade in classical Hodgkin lymphoma. Sequencing was performed with immunoSEQ multiplex PCR; in TCRdb, only in-frame clones are kept and a portion is missing. The table has thousands of clones, under 80% seen once. Losses at the gene ends were 5 bases for V and 3 bases for J; bases not matched to a gene: 3. This CDR3 region has 15 residues. CDR1 is SNHLY, CDR2 FYNNEI, per germline. Broader study findings: When set against healthy donors, newly diagnosed patients were reported to show lower baseline TCR diversity.

About this clone itself: Its cognate antigen is unknown.

Time point in this sample: newly diagnosed, previously untreated cHL patient sample. PBMCs representing newly diagnosed, untreated classical Hodgkin lymphoma functioned as the comparison. The J gene is TRBJ2-1, the V gene TRBV2; TRBD2 agrees at 11 bases. This clonotype was obtained from a human donor with classical Hodgkin lymphoma. Specimen: peripheral blood mononuclear cells (PBMCs). In DNA, the CDR3 is TGTGCCAGCAGTCTTCTAGCGGGGGGCTACAATGAGCAGTTCTTC. Amino acids: CASSLLAGGYNEQFF. The variable domain in full, completed from reference TRBV2 and TRBJ2-1, reads EPEVTQTPSHQVTQMGQEVILRCVPISNHLYFYWYRQILGQKVEFLVSFYNNEISEKSEIFDDQFSVERPDGSNFTLKIRSTKLEDSAMYFCASSLLAGGYNEQFFGPGTRLTVL.